The 30 T cell receptor beta chains presented below share a single source sample, sequenced in a study of T-cell reconstitution after alpha-beta-depleted transplantation in children. Researchers prepared the TCRbeta library using unique molecular identifiers, the study reports. TCRdb independently ran MiXCR on the PCR reads; one entry per CDR3 protein. Among around 400,000 distinct CDR3 sequences listed, about 11% were seen once. The sample was PBMCs from the stem cell graft donor, taken from the stem cell graft. The receptors shown here come from a human donor who donated a stem cell graft to a child with acute myeloid leukemia.

This clonotype came up many times. The chain is built from TRBV10-3 and TRBJ2-5; TRBD1 agrees at 8 bases. CDR1 is ENHRY, CDR2 SYGVKD, per germline. Trimming took 2 bases from V and 5 from J; bases not matched to a gene: 7. This CDR3 has 15 amino acids. The CDR3 sequence is CAISERQGAGETQYF. CDR3 nucleotides: TGTGCCATCAGTGAGAGGCAGGGGGCAGGGGAGACCCAGTACTTC.

V and J are TRBV7-2 and TRBJ2-5, with 13 bases identical to TRBD2. CDR3 length: 16 residues. Germline V gives CDR1 SGHTA, CDR2 FQGNSA. V shed 5 bases, J shed 5 bases, and the junction held 8 bases outside the gene matches. The chain's CDR3 is CASSRPGLAGFETQYF. The CDR3 DNA reads TGTGCCAGCAGCCGTCCGGGACTAGCGGGGTTTGAGACCCAGTACTTC.

The rearrangement uses TRBV5-1 and TRBJ1-1; 11 nucleotides line up with TRBD1. The CDR3 is 13 residues long. The germline CDR1 and CDR2 sequences are SGHRS and YFSETQ. V shed 4 bases, J shed 7 bases, and the junction held 3 bases outside the gene matches. For the CDR3, the DNA is TGCGCCAGCAGCCCAGGGACAGGGGGTGAAGCTTTCTTT. Translation gives CASSPGTGGEAFF.

Ten or more counts support this clonotype. The rearrangement links TRBV20-1 to TRBJ2-3; 11 positions match TRBD2. Germline V gene sequence: CDR1 DFQATT, CDR2 SNEGSKA (reference sequence). The CDR3 consists of 14 residues. The V segment lost 6 bases and the J segment 4 bases; nucleotides outside the gene matches: 6. CDR3 residues: CSALAGGPPDTQYF. CDR3 nucleotides: TGCAGTGCATTAGCGGGAGGGCCCCCAGATACGCAGTATTTT.

Details on this clonotype: One base away lies a much larger clone, so this may be a sequencing read error. The chain has TRBV7-8 and TRBJ2-7, with 8 bases lining up with TRBD1. Germline CDR1 SGHVS, CDR2 FQNEAQ. With 2 bases clipped from V and 3 bases from J, the junction kept 12 bases outside the gene matches. The CDR3 consists of 17 residues. DNA of the CDR3: TGTGCCAGCAGCTTAACCCGGACAGGGTCGGGTCACTACGAGCAGTACTTC. Protein: CASSLTRTGSGHYEQYF.

This clonotype has only a few counts. The chain combines TRBV7-9 with TRBJ2-1, with D possibly matching TRBD2 (5 bases). Trimming took off 8 bases at V and 7 bases at J, with 12 bases between the two ends. The CDR3 spans 12 residues. CDR1 and CDR2 from the germline V gene are SEHNR and FQNEAQ (reference sequence). DNA for the CDR3: TGTGCCAGCGGACGCTCGGGGAATGAGCAGTTCTTC. Its protein product is CASGRSGNEQFF.

This clonotype was detected many times. The CDR3 loop is CASSEPTRQGPQETQYF. The DNA of the CDR3 is TGTGCCAGCAGTGAACCGACCCGACAGGGTCCCCAAGAGACCCAGTACTTC. The chain couples TRBV25-1 to TRBJ2-5, with 7 bases matching TRBD1. V lost 2 bases, J lost 1 base, and 10 bases stayed unmatched. Germline V lookup: CDR1 MGHDK, CDR2 SYGVNS. The CDR3 totals 17 residues.

V usage is TRBV18 and J usage is TRBJ2-3; 7 bases agree with TRBD2. The V gene's germline CDR1 is KGHSH and CDR2 LQKENI. The junction had 0 bases not matched to a gene; V was cut back by 0 bases and J by 0 bases. The CDR3 totals 15 residues. CDR3 DNA: TGTGCCAGCTCACCACCGGGAGGGAGCACAGATACGCAGTATTTT. Protein product: CASSPPGGSTDTQYF.

This clonotype was detected a few times. The gene calls are TRBV12-2 and TRBJ1-5. TRBV12-2 is designated a pseudogene. The CDR3 length is 14 residues. For the CDR3, the DNA is TGTGCAAGTCGCTTAGATGTGTTTCCTCAGCCCCAGCATTTT. Amino acids: CASRLDVFPQPQHF.

This clonotype came up a few times. The chain carries TRBV24-1 and TRBJ1-1; the D is unclear. V was cut by 5 bases and J by 1 base, with 10 bases left in between. Germline V gives CDR1 KGHDR, CDR2 SFDVKD. The CDR3 is made up of 14 amino acids. The CDR3 here is CATSGPGENTEAFF. In nucleotides, the CDR3 is TGTGCCACCAGTGGACCGGGTGAGAACACTGAAGCTTTCTTT.

This clonotype was seen more than once but under ten times. This chain uses TRBV29-1 with TRBJ1-2, with TRBD1 identical over 9 bases. The V gene's germline CDR1 is SQVTM and CDR2 ANQGSEA. V shed 2 bases and J 8 bases; nucleotides not matched to a gene: 9. The CDR3 length is 14 residues. The CDR3 loop is CSVEKLLDRGGYTF. The CDR3 DNA follows: TGCAGCGTTGAAAAATTATTGGACAGGGGAGGCTACACCTTC.

This clonotype showed up just a few times. In DNA form, the CDR3 reads TGTGCCAGTAGTATAGTTGGCAGCTCTGGAAACACCATATATTTT. As protein: CASSIVGSSGNTIYF. J is TRBJ1-3 and V is TRBV19, with no clear D. The CDR3 spans 15 residues. Germline CDR1 reads LNHDA; CDR2 reads SQIVND (reference sequence). V was pared by 1 base and J by 0 bases, with 7 bases between.

This chain joins TRBV6-5 and TRBJ1-2, with a weak D call TRBD1 (5 bases). The CDR3 covers 14 residues. Trimming stripped 4 bases from V and 4 bases from J, with 13 bases between. From germline, CDR1 is MNHEY and CDR2 SVGAGI. The CDR3 loop is CASSSRMGPYGYTF. DNA for the CDR3: TGTGCCAGCAGTTCCCGCATGGGACCCTATGGCTACACCTTC.

The DNA for the CDR3 is TGCGCCAGCAGCGGTGGGGACGGAGTTGGGGCAGACACTGAAGCTTTCTTT. It encodes CASSGGDGVGADTEAFF. The V and J genes are TRBV5-1 and TRBJ1-1; D might be TRBD1 (5 bases). V was clipped by 4 bases and J by 3 bases, with 22 bases between them. This CDR3 spans 17 amino acids. Germline V lookup: CDR1 SGHRS, CDR2 YFSETQ.

The genes are TRBV2 and TRBJ1-1, with 8 bases aligning to TRBD1. Germline assignment: CDR1 SNHLY and CDR2 FYNNEI. Trimming cost V 8 bases and J 6 bases; bases outside gene matches: 8. The CDR3 is 13 amino acids. In DNA, the CDR3 is TGTGCCAGCGCACGGACAGGGTTAGCTGAAGCTTTCTTT. The encoded protein is CASARTGLAEAFF.

This clonotype was seen only a few times. V usage is TRBV12-3 or TRBV12-4 and J usage is TRBJ2-1, with TRBD2 matching over 9 bases. CDR3 size: 15 residues. J was trimmed by 6 bases and V by 3 bases; bases with no gene match: 6. The CDR3 sequence: CASSLGREGVNEQFF. CDR3 in DNA: TGTGCCAGCAGTTTGGGGCGGGAGGGGGTCAATGAGCAGTTCTTC.

The gene calls are TRBV20-1 and TRBJ2-1, with 9 bases fitting TRBD2. Looked up from germline, CDR1 is DFQATT and CDR2 is SNEGSKA (reference sequence). V trimming: 0 bases; J trimming: 8 bases; junction bases outside the gene matches: 17. The CDR3 covers 18 residues. Written as DNA, the CDR3 is TGCAGTGCTAGAGATCTGGCGGCGGGAGGGCAAGCTATCGATGAGCAGTTCTTC. Its translation: CSARDLAAGGQAIDEQFF.

V usage is TRBV15 and J usage is TRBJ2-6, with a weak D call TRBD1 (6 bases). The CDR3 is 16 amino acids. Germline V gene data show CDR1 as LNHNV and CDR2 as YYDKDF (reference sequence). Trimming took off 5 bases at V and 0 bases at J, with 11 bases between the two ends. CDR3 protein: CATSPDRSSGANVLTF. In DNA, the CDR3 is TGTGCCACCAGCCCGGACAGAAGCTCTGGGGCCAACGTCCTGACTTTC.

The CDR3 loop reads CASSLTGYNSPLHF. CDR3 bases: TGTGCCAGCAGTTTGACGGGGTATAATTCACCCCTCCACTTT. V is TRBV12-3 or TRBV12-4 and J is TRBJ1-6; D remains ambiguous. V lost 3 bases and J lost 4, with 7 bases in between. CDR3 length: 14 residues.

This clonotype has at least ten counts. The V and J genes are TRBV20-1 and TRBJ1-1; possibly TRBD1 for D (5 bases). The CDR3 has 12 amino acids. The ends were cut back, 7 bases at V and 1 base at J, with 10 bases in the middle. Germline CDR1 DFQATT, CDR2 SNEGSKA (reference sequence). CDR3 amino acids: CSVQASNTEAFF. In nucleotides, the CDR3 is TGCAGTGTACAGGCTTCGAACACTGAAGCTTTCTTT.

This clonotype was counted between two and nine times. The chain joins TRBV10-3 to TRBJ1-1, with a possible D match to TRBD1 (5 bases). Germline V gene data show CDR1 as ENHRY and CDR2 as SYGVKD. The CDR3 is made up of 10 amino acids. Between the trimmed V and J ends, which lost 11 bases and 8 bases, there was a span of 12 bases. The CDR3 nucleotides are TGTGCCGCACGGACATTCGAAGCTTTCTTT. Translated: CAARTFEAFF.

This clonotype was detected ten times or more. The chain links TRBV29-1 to TRBJ1-4; tentative D call: TRBD1 (6 bases). V lost 5 bases to trimming and J lost 5 bases, with 12 bases between them. This CDR3 spans 13 amino acids. CDR1 SQVTM and CDR2 ANQGSEA come from the germline V gene. This CDR3 is CSVTRDTNEKLFF. The CDR3 bases are TGCAGCGTTACCCGGGACACAAATGAAAAACTGTTTTTT.

This clonotype was detected a few times. The chain carries TRBV12-5 and TRBJ1-5; D is unclear. From germline, CDR1 is LGHNT and CDR2 FRNRAP. Trimming left V 3 bases short and J 5 bases short, with 11 bases between. The CDR3 extends over 14 amino acids. The CDR3 DNA reads as TGTGCTAGTGGTTTAGGCCCCCGGGATCAGCCCCAGCATTTT. Translated: CASGLGPRDQPQHF.

The gene calls are TRBV7-9 and TRBJ2-1, with 9 bases that match TRBD2. V shed 4 bases, J shed 8 bases, and the junction held 12 bases outside the gene matches. The CDR3 runs 16 residues. Germline loops: CDR1 SEHNR, CDR2 FQNEAQ (reference sequence). This CDR3 reads CASSSSLAGRVDEQFF. CDR3 sequence (DNA): TGTGCCAGCAGCTCGAGCCTAGCGGGGCGAGTAGATGAGCAGTTCTTC.

CDR3 DNA: TGTGCCAGCAGCTCTCAACAGAACACTGAAGCTTTCTTT. Its translation is CASSSQQNTEAFF. The chain joins TRBV7-3 to TRBJ1-1, with D unresolved. Germline CDR1 SGHTA, CDR2 FQGTGA. V lost 4 bases and J lost 1, with 7 bases in between. The CDR3 sequence is 13 residues long.

This chain connects TRBV11-2 to TRBJ2-1; 8 positions agree with TRBD2. The CDR3 totals 15 residues. Trimming removed 8 bases from V and 0 bases from J; junction bases left unmatched: 6. Germline CDR1 reads SGHAT; CDR2 reads FQNNGV. CDR3 coding DNA: TGTGCCAGCCACTCCGGGACTAGCTCCTACAATGAGCAGTTCTTC. Its protein product is CASHSGTSSYNEQFF.

The chain recombines TRBV21-1 with TRBJ2-1. TRBV21-1 is listed as a pseudogene. This CDR3 contains 14 residues. CDR3 in DNA: TGTGCCAGCAGGGTCACAACAAACCACAATGAGCAGTTCTTC. Protein: CASRVTTNHNEQFF.

V usage is TRBV7-8 and J usage is TRBJ2-7, with 7 bases fitting TRBD1. CDR1 SGHVS and CDR2 FQNEAQ come from the germline V gene. The CDR3 contains 13 residues. Unmatched junction bases numbered 6, after V lost 5 bases and J lost 5 bases. The CDR3 DNA sequence: TGTGCCAGCAGCGCTGGGACAGTTAACGAGCAGTACGTC. Translation gives CASSAGTVNEQYV.

Comments on this clonotype: The germline gene is not matched at one end of the junction; a read error may be the cause. The genes are TRBV12-3 or TRBV12-4 and TRBJ2-7; D may be TRBD1 or TRBD2 (5 bases each). The CDR3 length is 14 residues. CDR3 nucleotide sequence: TGTGCCGGCAGCCAGAGGGGAGCGGCCTACGAGCAGTACTTC. The encoded protein is CAGSQRGAAYEQYF.

The chain recombines TRBV4-1 with TRBJ2-3; D ambiguous. Trimming cost V 0 bases and J 10 bases, with 11 bases left between them. Germline V CDR1 and CDR2: MGHRA, YSYEKL. The CDR3 runs 13 residues. In DNA form, the CDR3 reads TGCGCCAGCAGCCAAGATATTGTAGTATCGCAGTATTTT. Translation: CASSQDIVVSQYF.